The next 29 T cell receptor beta chains were all read from a single sample in a study of regulatory T cells in long-lasting Graves disease. Time point of the sample: newly diagnosed GD, antithyroid drugs for less than 3 months. TCR sequences were obtained from RNA taken from PBMCs. Library construction for TCR beta used iRepertoire HTBI primers and Arm-PCR of CDR3 regions. TCRdb recomputed calls from the multiplex PCR reads with MiXCR, one row per CDR3 protein. In the table there are a few hundred thousand distinct CDR3 sequences, 15% of which are singletons. These data also featured in a second study, about T cells in Graves' hyperthyroidism and ophthalmopathy.

The sample here was peripheral blood mononuclear cells (PBMCs), taken at new diagnosis, from a patient treated with antithyroid drugs. These receptors originate from a middle-aged woman with Graves disease.

This clonotype has a handful of counts. The chain joins TRBV19 to TRBJ2-2; D is unclear. The CDR3 length is 16 residues. The germline V gene has CDR1 LNHDA and CDR2 SQIVND (reference sequence). Trimming stripped 3 bases from V and 3 bases from J, with 14 bases between. CDR3 sequence: CASSIYWETDTGELFF. In nucleotides, the CDR3 is TGTGCCAGTAGTATCTACTGGGAAACGGACACCGGGGAGCTGTTTTTT.

The V gene is TRBV5-1, the J gene TRBJ1-5, with D possibly being TRBD1 (5 bases). The CDR3 loop spans 15 amino acids. Germline V gene lookup returns CDR1 SGHRS and CDR2 YFSETQ. Trimming left V 0 bases short and J 4 bases short, with 11 bases between. The CDR3 reads CASSLAGGLNQPQHF. The CDR3 coding sequence is TGCGCCAGCAGCTTGGCGGGGGGTTTGAATCAGCCCCAGCATTTT.

This clonotype was observed a handful of times. V usage is TRBV4-2 and J usage is TRBJ2-5; 8 bases map to TRBD2. Germline values: CDR1 LGHNA, CDR2 YNFKEQ. The CDR3 is 18 amino acids. V lost 4 bases to trimming and J lost 4 bases; unmatched junction nucleotides: 17. CDR3 protein: CASSLRILRGTSGETQYF. CDR3 nucleotides: TGTGCCAGCAGCCTAAGGATTCTTAGGGGGACTAGTGGAGAGACCCAGTACTTC.

This clonotype has just a few counts. The J gene is TRBJ2-7, the V gene TRBV29-1; D is unresolved. The CDR3 consists of 12 residues. Between the trimmed V and J ends, which lost 5 bases and 4 bases, there was a span of 12 bases. Germline V gene lookup returns CDR1 SQVTM and CDR2 ANQGSEA. CDR3 nucleotide sequence: TGCAGCGTTATATCGGTGGGGTACGAGCAGTACTTC. Amino acids: CSVISVGYEQYF.

The J gene is TRBJ2-3, the V gene TRBV5-1; 7 bases agree with TRBD2. Matching the DNA end better, TRBJ2-5 makes the J call doubtful. The CDR3 extends over 17 amino acids. Germline V gene sequence: CDR1 SGHRS, CDR2 YFSETQ. CDR3: CASSLGGLQTSTRAQYF. The CDR3 nucleotides read TGCGCCAGCAGCTTGGGGGGCCTCCAGACTAGCACACGAGCCCAGTACTTC.

This clonotype was observed many times. J is TRBJ2-2 and V is TRBV9; 9 positions match TRBD1. This CDR3 has 16 amino acids. Germline CDR1 and CDR2: SGDLS and YYNGEE. With V trimmed by 0 bases and J by 7 bases, 7 bases remained unmatched. The CDR3 DNA reads TGTGCCAGCAGCGTAGCCGGGACAGGGCTGGACGGGGAGCTGTTTTTT. It codes for CASSVAGTGLDGELFF.

This clonotype has only a few counts. The chain carries TRBV19 and TRBJ1-2; D possibly corresponds to TRBD1 (6 bases). Germline CDR1 and CDR2: LNHDA and SQIVND (reference sequence). Trimming stripped 3 bases from V and 0 bases from J, with 11 bases between. CDR3 length: 15 residues. As DNA, the CDR3 is TGTGCCAGTAGTATGTGGACAGAAACTAACTATGGCTACACCTTC. This gives the protein CASSMWTETNYGYTF.

The table lists this clonotype with many counts. The rearrangement uses TRBV12-3 or TRBV12-4 and TRBJ1-6; unclear D gene. The CDR3 is 14 residues long. The germline V and J ends were trimmed by 5 bases and 7 bases, with 12 bases remaining between them. The CDR3 is CASSQREGNSPLHF. As DNA, the CDR3 is TGTGCCAGCAGTCAGAGGGAGGGCAATTCACCCCTCCACTTT.

The V and J genes are TRBV7-8 and TRBJ2-1; D is ambiguous. Germline CDR1 and CDR2: SGHVS and FQNEAQ. The CDR3 runs to 15 residues. The ends were cut back, 6 bases at V and 4 bases at J, with 16 bases in the middle. The CDR3, as DNA: TGTGCCAGCAGGTCTCAGCCATTCCCATACAATGAGCAGTTCTTC. It encodes CASRSQPFPYNEQFF.

The chain carries TRBV20-1 and TRBJ2-7; 9 nucleotides agree with TRBD2. The CDR3 covers 16 residues. Germline CDR1 DFQATT, CDR2 SNEGSKA (reference sequence). V lost 2 bases and J lost 2; bases outside the gene matches: 10. The chain's CDR3 is CSARRTSAQTTYEQYF. Written as DNA, the CDR3 is TGCAGTGCTAGAAGGACTAGCGCCCAAACGACCTACGAGCAGTACTTC.

The table lists this clonotype with many counts. J is TRBJ2-3 and V is TRBV20-1; 9 bases fit TRBD1. The germline gives CDR1 DFQATT, CDR2 SNEGSKA (reference sequence). This CDR3 has 17 residues. After removal of 1 base from V and 1 base from J, the junction contained 9 bases not matched to a gene. The CDR3 DNA reads as TGCAGTGCTAGAGTAGGCAATGGGGACAGGGGCACAGATACGCAGTATTTT. Its protein product is CSARVGNGDRGTDTQYF.

The table lists this clonotype with many counts. The gene calls are TRBV13 and TRBJ2-5; TRBD1 might be the D (6 bases). CDR1 and CDR2 from the germline V gene are PRHDT and FYEKMQ (reference sequence). The CDR3 length is 14 residues. V was shortened by 0 bases and J by 2 bases, with 7 bases between the two germline ends. The DNA of the CDR3 is TGTGCCAGCAGCTTAGGAAGGGGGCAAGAGACCCAGTACTTC. Its protein is CASSLGRGQETQYF.

The sample holds many counts of this clonotype. V usage is TRBV13 and J usage is TRBJ2-7, with 10 bases lining up with TRBD2. After removal of 5 bases from V and 4 bases from J, the junction contained 11 bases not matched to a gene. The CDR3 is 16 residues long. Germline V gene lookup returns CDR1 PRHDT and CDR2 FYEKMQ (reference sequence). This chain's CDR3 is CASSGVGSSGSYEQYF. CDR3 DNA: TGTGCCAGCAGCGGAGTGGGGTCTAGCGGGAGTTACGAGCAGTACTTC.

This clonotype was detected many times. V and J are TRBV28 and TRBJ1-1; D is possibly TRBD1 (6 bases). This CDR3 has 14 amino acids. The V end was cut by 6 bases, the J end by 1 base, with 12 bases between. Germline lookup yields CDR1 MDHEN and CDR2 SYDVKM. The CDR3, as DNA: TGTGCCAGCAGATCGAAGGGGGGGAACACTGAAGCTTTCTTT. Protein: CASRSKGGNTEAFF.

The J gene is TRBJ1-1, the V gene TRBV29-1, with a possible D match to TRBD1 (6 bases). The CDR3 totals 12 residues. Per germline, CDR1 SQVTM and CDR2 ANQGSEA. The CDR3 sequence: CTVKGGGTEAFF. CDR3 in DNA: TGCACGGTGAAAGGAGGGGGAACTGAAGCTTTCTTT.

This clonotype was detected many times. The gene calls are TRBV5-1 and TRBJ1-1; TRBD1 agrees at 8 bases. The ends lost 4 bases at V and 6 bases at J; junction bases unmatched: 14. The CDR3 has 16 residues. Germline CDR1 is SGHRS and CDR2 is YFSETQ. CDR3 region: CASSIGWGQESAEAFF. The CDR3 region has the DNA TGCGCCAGCAGCATCGGGTGGGGACAGGAAAGCGCTGAAGCTTTCTTT.

This clonotype has at least ten counts. The V call is TRBV6-2 or TRBV6-3, the J call TRBJ2-7, with 8 positions matching TRBD2. Germline V lookup: CDR1 MNHEY, CDR2 SVGEGT. There are 15 residues in the CDR3. The J segment lost 3 bases and the V segment lost 0 bases, leaving 4 bases of the junction unmatched. The CDR3 DNA is TGTGCCAGCAGTTACTCCTCGGGGGGGGTCTACGAGCAGTACTTC. This translates into CASSYSSGGVYEQYF.

This clonotype was observed once. An end of the junction differs from the germline gene, which may be a read error. The V gene is TRBV7-9, the J gene TRBJ2-4; tentative D call: TRBD1 (5 bases). Per germline, CDR1 SEHNR and CDR2 FQNEAQ (reference sequence). CDR3 length: 13 amino acids. The CDR3 loop reads CANSLGASEIQYF. The DNA of the CDR3 is TGTGCCAACAGCTTAGGGGCCTCGGAGATTCAGTACTTC.

This clonotype was picked up a small number of times. The chain recombines TRBV20-1 with TRBJ1-2, with a possible D match to TRBD1 (6 bases). This CDR3 spans 13 amino acids. Trimming pared 6 bases from V and 3 bases from J, leaving 14 bases between. From germline, CDR1 is DFQATT and CDR2 SNEGSKA (reference sequence). CDR3 region: CSASRDTYYGYTF. As DNA, the CDR3 is TGCAGTGCCAGCCGGGACACCTACTATGGCTACACCTTC.

This clonotype was recorded at least ten times. The V call is TRBV15, the J call TRBJ2-7; possible D gene TRBD2, 7 bases. The CDR3 extends over 14 amino acids. Germline values: CDR1 LNHNV, CDR2 YYDKDF (reference sequence). V was trimmed by 8 bases and J by 0 bases, leaving 14 bases between them. The CDR3 region has the DNA TGTGCCACCGGAGAGGGAGGGGGCTCCTACGAGCAGTACTTC. Translation gives CATGEGGGSYEQYF.

In its sample, this clonotype was seen a few times. The V call is TRBV19, the J call TRBJ2-1; TRBD2 might be the D (7 bases). Trimming stripped 6 bases from V and 4 bases from J, with 16 bases between. The CDR3 runs 15 residues. The germline V gene encodes CDR1 LNHDA and CDR2 SQIVND (reference sequence). CDR3 region: CASRGLVRGYNEQFF. DNA of the CDR3: TGTGCCAGTAGAGGACTAGTCAGGGGATACAATGAGCAGTTCTTC.

This clonotype was picked up a small number of times. This chain joins TRBV5-5 and TRBJ2-5, with 7 positions matching TRBD1. Germline-derived CDR1 and CDR2 are SGHKS and YYEKEE (reference sequence). V lost 1 base to trimming and J lost 4 bases; unmatched junction nucleotides: 13. This CDR3 comprises 17 residues. CDR3 DNA: TGTGCCAGCAGCTTGTTTAGAACAGGGGTAGGAGGAGAGACCCAGTACTTC. Translating it yields CASSLFRTGVGGETQYF.

This clonotype was seen repeatedly, ten times or more. The chain joins TRBV20-1 to TRBJ2-3; D remains unclear. V was trimmed by 7 bases and J by 3 bases, leaving 14 bases between them. The CDR3 extends over 13 amino acids. The germline CDR1 and CDR2 sequences are DFQATT and SNEGSKA (reference sequence). The CDR3 here is CSVLGWRTDTQYF. The CDR3, as DNA: TGCAGTGTCCTGGGGTGGCGGACAGATACGCAGTATTTT.

This clonotype has a count of ten or more. This sequence joins TRBV12-3 or TRBV12-4 and TRBJ1-6, with 8 positions matching TRBD1. V dropped 6 bases and J dropped 10; count of bases not matched to a gene: 8. This CDR3 is built from 14 residues. The CDR3 DNA is TGTGCCAGCAGCCGGACAGGGAACTACTCACCCCTCCACTTT. Its translation is CASSRTGNYSPLHF.

This chain links TRBV4-2 with TRBJ2-5; D might be TRBD1 (5 bases). In germline, CDR1 is LGHNA, CDR2 YNFKEQ. CDR3 size: 14 residues. Trimming took 1 base from V and 5 from J, leaving 11 bases between them. The DNA for the CDR3 is TGTGCCAGCAGCCAAGGGGAAAGGGGCGAGACCCAGTACTTC. Its protein product is CASSQGERGETQYF.

This clonotype is medium-sized (0.01 to 0.1%). The chain recombines TRBV7-9 with TRBJ1-1; D unresolved. CDR1 is SEHNR, CDR2 FQNEAQ, per germline (reference sequence). The CDR3 spans 14 residues. Deletions cut 6 bases from V and 2 bases from J, with 13 bases between. In DNA, the CDR3 is TGTGCCAGCAGATACCGGGATCTAAACACTGAAGCTTTCTTT. It translates to CASRYRDLNTEAFF.

This clonotype was seen at least ten times. The rearrangement links TRBV20-1 to TRBJ1-2, with D hard to call. Trimming pared 3 bases from V and 4 bases from J, leaving 6 bases between. Germline CDR1 reads DFQATT; CDR2 reads SNEGSKA (reference sequence). This CDR3 spans 11 amino acids. Written as DNA, the CDR3 is TGCAGTGCTAGGTACAGCTATGGCTACACCTTC. Translated: CSARYSYGYTF.

This clonotype was counted ten times or more. This chain uses TRBV28 with TRBJ2-1; D might be TRBD2 (6 bases). The CDR3 length is 15 residues. V was clipped by 6 bases and J by 10 bases, with 22 bases between them. Germline CDR1 and CDR2: MDHEN and SYDVKM. The CDR3 DNA sequence: TGTGCCAGCAGCCCTGATAGGACTATGCGCCGGGAGCAGTTCTTC. Protein: CASSPDRTMRREQFF.

This clonotype was counted between two and nine times. V usage is TRBV7-2 and J usage is TRBJ2-7; 12 nucleotides agree with TRBD2. The CDR3 has 15 residues. Unmatched junction bases numbered 5, after V lost 5 bases and J lost 3 bases. Looked up from germline, CDR1 is SGHTA and CDR2 is FQGNSA. The CDR3 DNA sequence: TGTGCCAGCAGCCGACCGACTAGCGGGAGCTACGAGCAGTACTTC. This encodes CASSRPTSGSYEQYF.